The present TCR beta chain was sequenced within a study of early T cells in non-severe SARS-CoV-2 infection. Study as a whole: It was bulk RNA from unsorted whole blood that was sequenced, and the chains were unpaired. Findings of the study overall: Anti-spike CD8 responses were favored in VDJdb matching, and private and CD4 specificities were missed.

As part of library construction, unique molecular identifiers were attached to individual cDNA molecules. TCRdb reanalysed the 5' RACE reads using MiXCR and keeps one entry per CDR3 protein. The data hold nearly 70,000 distinct CDR3 sequences, with approximately 4.5% observed a single time. The CDR3 is made up of 13 amino acids. The V and J ends lost 3 bases and 0 bases, in that order; junction bases with no gene match: 0. CDR1 and CDR2 (germline): DFQATT, SNEGSKA (reference sequence). This clonotype was counted many times. Antigen: not known. This TCR came from an adult who was a healthcare worker with PCR-confirmed SARS-CoV-2 infection or an uninfected control (not recorded which). The donor label of this sample is uncertain. The sequencing here drew on whole blood, taken at baseline. The V call is TRBV20-1, the J call TRBJ2-3; 7 bases fit TRBD2. In DNA, the CDR3 is TGCAGTGCTAGGACTAGCAGCACAGATACGCAGTATTTT. This translates into CSARTSSTDTQYF.